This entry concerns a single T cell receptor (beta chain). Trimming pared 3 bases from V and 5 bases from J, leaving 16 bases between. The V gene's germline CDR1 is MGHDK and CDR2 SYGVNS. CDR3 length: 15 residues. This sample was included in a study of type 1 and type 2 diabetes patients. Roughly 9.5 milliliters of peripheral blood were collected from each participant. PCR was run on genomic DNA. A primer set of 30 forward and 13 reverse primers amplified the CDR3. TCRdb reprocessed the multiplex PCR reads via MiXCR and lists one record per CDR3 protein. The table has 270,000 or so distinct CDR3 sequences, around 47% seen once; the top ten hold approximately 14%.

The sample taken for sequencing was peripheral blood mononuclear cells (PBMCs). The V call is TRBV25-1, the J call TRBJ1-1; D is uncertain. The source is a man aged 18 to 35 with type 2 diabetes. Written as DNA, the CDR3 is TGTGCCAGCAGTGAGTTTAAAAGGTTGGAGACTGAAGCTTTCTTT. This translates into CASSEFKRLETEAFF.